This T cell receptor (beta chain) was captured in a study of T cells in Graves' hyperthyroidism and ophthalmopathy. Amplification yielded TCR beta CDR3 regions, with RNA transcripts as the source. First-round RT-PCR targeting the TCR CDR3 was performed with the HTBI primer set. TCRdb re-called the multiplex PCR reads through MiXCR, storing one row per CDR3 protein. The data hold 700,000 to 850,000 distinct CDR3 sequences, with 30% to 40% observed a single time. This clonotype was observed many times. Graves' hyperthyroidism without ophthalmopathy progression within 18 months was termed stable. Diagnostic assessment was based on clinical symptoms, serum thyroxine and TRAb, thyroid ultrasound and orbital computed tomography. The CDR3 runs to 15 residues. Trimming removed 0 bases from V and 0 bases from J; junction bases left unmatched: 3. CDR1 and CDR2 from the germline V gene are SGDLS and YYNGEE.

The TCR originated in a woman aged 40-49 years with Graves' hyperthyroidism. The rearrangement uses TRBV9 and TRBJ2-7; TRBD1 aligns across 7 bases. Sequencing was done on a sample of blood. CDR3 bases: TGTGCCAGCAGCGTAGGGGGGACAGCCTCCTACGAGCAGTACTTC. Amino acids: CASSVGGTASYEQYF. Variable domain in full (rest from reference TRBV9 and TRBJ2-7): DSGVTQTPKHLITATGQRVTLRCSPRSGDLSVYWYQQSLDQGLQFLIQYYNGEERAKGNILERFSAQQFPDLHSELNLSSLELGDSALYFCASSVGGTASYEQYFGPGTRLTVT.